The 30 T cell receptor beta chains given below trace back to one sample, sequenced in a study of identical twins. Using its own MiXCR run on the 5' RACE reads, TCRdb lists one record per CDR3 protein. The table records around 490,000 distinct CDR3 sequences, roughly 15% of them present only once. These data were likewise used in another study, on yellow fever vaccine responses in identical twins.

The sequenced material came from CD4+ T cells sorted from blood. These receptors all come from a woman aged 18 to 35 in good health.

The chain recombines TRBV12-3 or TRBV12-4 with TRBJ2-5; 11 bases fit TRBD1. The CDR3 spans 15 residues. After removal of 5 bases from V and 5 bases from J, the junction contained 7 bases not matched to a gene. CDR3 in DNA: TGTGCCAGCAGTGAAGGACAGGGGGCAAGGGAGACCCAGTACTTC. Its protein is CASSEGQGARETQYF.

The sample holds a few counts of this clonotype. This rearrangement joins TRBV5-5 to TRBJ1-5; no reliable D call. This CDR3 contains 16 residues. V was cut by 5 bases and J by 7 bases, with 22 bases left in between. Per the germline V gene, CDR1 is SGHKS and CDR2 is YYEKEE (reference sequence). CDR3 protein: CASSPLPSPSRQPQHF. CDR3 DNA: TGTGCCAGCAGTCCACTACCCAGCCCTTCGCGGCAGCCCCAGCATTTT. Together with reference TRBV5-5 and TRBJ1-5, the CDR3 gives the full variable domain: DAGVTQSPTHLIKTRGQQVTLRCSPISGHKSVSWYQQVLGQGPQFIFQYYEKEERGRGNFPDRFSARQFPNYSSELNVNALLLGDSALYLCASSPLPSPSRQPQHFGDGTRLSIL.

The rearrangement uses TRBV3-1 and TRBJ2-5, with D possibly matching TRBD2 (6 bases). V was cut by 1 base and J by 5 bases, with 14 bases left in between. CDR1 and CDR2 (germline): LGHDT, YNNKEL (reference sequence). The CDR3 sequence is 15 residues long. The CDR3 DNA sequence: TGTGCCAGCAGCCAAGTTTTCGCGGGGCCGGAGACCCAGTACTTC. Translated, it gives CASSQVFAGPETQYF.

This clonotype was picked up a small number of times. The rearrangement links TRBV10-2 to TRBJ2-2; D may be TRBD1 or TRBD2 (5 bases each). This CDR3 region has 13 residues. The V end was cut by 7 bases, the J end by 13 bases, with 19 bases between. Germline V gene data show CDR1 as WSHSY and CDR2 as SAAADI. The CDR3 region has the DNA TGCGCCAGCACCCCGGGACCAGGAATGATGCTGTTTTTT. Translating it yields CASTPGPGMMLFF.

This CDR3 is CASSYRGRTDTQYF. The DNA for the CDR3 is TGTGCCAGCAGTTACAGGGGGCGGACAGATACGCAGTATTTT. The chain employs TRBV25-1 and TRBJ2-3; 9 bases agree with TRBD1. V shed 5 bases and J 3 bases; nucleotides not matched to a gene: 3. The CDR3 contains 14 residues. The germline V gene has CDR1 MGHDK and CDR2 SYGVNS.

This clonotype showed up just a few times. DNA of the CDR3: TGCAGCGTTCGAGGGAGACAGGCCAAAAACATTCAGTACTTC. The encoded protein is CSVRGRQAKNIQYF. The J gene is TRBJ2-4, the V gene TRBV29-1; possibly TRBD1 or TRBD2 for D (5 bases each). The CDR3 consists of 14 residues. Between the trimmed V and J ends, which lost 5 bases and 1 base, there was a span of 12 bases. CDR1 is SQVTM, CDR2 ANQGSEA, per germline.

The chain is built from TRBV10-3 and TRBJ2-7, with D uncertain. V dropped 7 bases and J dropped 3 bases, with 13 bases sitting between them. CDR3 size: 13 residues. Germline CDR1 is ENHRY and CDR2 is SYGVKD. Here the CDR3 DNA reads TGTGCCATCACAAAACAATCGGGCTACGAGCAGTACTTC. This codes for CAITKQSGYEQYF.

The V gene is TRBV24-1, the J gene TRBJ2-1; D remains ambiguous. Germline values: CDR1 KGHDR, CDR2 SFDVKD. Trimming took 0 bases from V and 3 from J, leaving 11 bases between them. The CDR3 has 16 residues. DNA for the CDR3: TGTGCCACCAGTGATTTGTGGGCAGCTAACTACAATGAGCAGTTCTTC. Its protein is CATSDLWAANYNEQFF.

This clonotype came up a few times. The V gene is TRBV11-3, the J gene TRBJ2-2; D is ambiguous. Germline V gene sequence: CDR1 SGHNT, CDR2 YENEEA. CDR3 size: 14 residues. The V and J ends lost 0 bases and 4 bases respectively, with 6 bases between them. CDR3 protein: CASSLDLFTGELFF. CDR3 nucleotides: TGTGCCAGCAGCTTAGATCTTTTCACCGGGGAGCTGTTTTTT.

V is TRBV12-3 or TRBV12-4 and J is TRBJ2-1; 8 bases line up with TRBD2. The CDR3 contains 20 residues. J gave up 0 bases and V 6 bases, and 19 bases lay outside the gene matches. The CDR3 loop is CASRHREAGGEGISYNEQFF. The DNA of the CDR3 is TGTGCCAGCAGACACAGAGAGGCGGGAGGCGAGGGGATCTCCTACAATGAGCAGTTCTTC.

At least ten counts were recorded for this clonotype. This chain joins TRBV4-1 and TRBJ1-5; D is unresolved. With 4 bases removed from V and 0 bases from J, the gap between germline ends came to 10 bases. Germline CDR1 and CDR2: MGHRA and YSYEKL. There are 15 residues in the CDR3. The CDR3 reads CASSPQDRSNQPQHF. As DNA, the CDR3 is TGCGCCAGCAGCCCCCAAGACCGTAGCAATCAGCCCCAGCATTTT.

This clonotype showed up just a few times. The gene calls are TRBV4-2 and TRBJ2-7, with D perhaps TRBD1 or TRBD2 (6 bases each). The germline CDR1 and CDR2 sequences are LGHNA and YNFKEQ. The CDR3 totals 15 residues. V was shortened by 0 bases and J by 2 bases, with 11 bases between the two germline ends. The CDR3 loop is CASSQDHRGPYEQYV. The CDR3 nucleotides read TGTGCCAGCAGCCAAGATCACCGGGGGCCCTACGAGCAGTACGTC.

In its sample, this clonotype was seen a few times. This chain uses TRBV12-3 or TRBV12-4 with TRBJ2-1; 14 bases align to TRBD2. The CDR3 runs to 14 residues. Unmatched junction bases numbered 8, after V lost 10 bases and J lost 9 bases. The CDR3: CAILVGLAGGEQFF. The CDR3 DNA reads TGTGCCATCCTCGTAGGACTAGCGGGAGGTGAGCAGTTCTTC.

In this sample, this clonotype turned up many times. V usage is TRBV12-3 or TRBV12-4 and J usage is TRBJ2-1, with unresolved D. Trimming took 3 bases from V and 7 from J, leaving 4 bases between them. There are 11 residues in the CDR3. The CDR3: CASSLQNEQFF. The CDR3 DNA follows: TGTGCCAGCAGTTTGCAAAATGAGCAGTTCTTC.

There are many counts of this clonotype. The chain has TRBV5-1 and TRBJ1-1; D not resolved. The CDR3 extends over 11 amino acids. The V end lost 5 bases, the J end lost 7 bases, and 9 bases lay between the germline ends. Germline CDR1 and CDR2: SGHRS and YFSETQ. CDR3 sequence (DNA): TGCGCCAGCAGGGTGGAGGGTGAAGCTTTCTTT. This translates into CASRVEGEAFF.

The V call is TRBV12-3 or TRBV12-4, the J call TRBJ2-5; 8 nucleotides match TRBD2. J was trimmed by 6 bases and V by 2 bases; bases with no gene match: 5. This CDR3 contains 14 residues. CDR3 amino acids: CASSLTGTSQTQYF. The CDR3 DNA reads TGTGCCAGCAGTTTAACCGGGACTAGTCAGACCCAGTACTTC.

This clonotype was observed at least ten times. The DNA of the CDR3 is TGTGCCAGCAGTCAGGACCGAACGAACACTGAAGCTTTCTTT. This translates into CASSQDRTNTEAFF. The rearrangement uses TRBV12-3 or TRBV12-4 and TRBJ1-1; D is ambiguous. The CDR3 covers 14 residues. Trimming stripped 5 bases from V and 1 base from J, with 11 bases between.

This clonotype was observed a handful of times. The chain joins TRBV5-1 to TRBJ2-2; TRBD2 might be the D (5 bases). The V gene lost 5 bases and the J gene lost 0 bases, with 11 bases spanning the gap. This CDR3 comprises 15 residues. CDR1 and CDR2 (germline): SGHRS, YFSETQ. The CDR3 coding sequence is TGCGCCAGCAGAGCGGCAGTCACGAACACCGGGGAGCTGTTTTTT. This gives the protein CASRAAVTNTGELFF.

This sequence joins TRBV7-8 and TRBJ2-5, with 10 positions matching TRBD1. The J segment lost 5 bases and the V segment lost 2 bases, leaving 11 bases of the junction unmatched. The germline V gene has CDR1 SGHVS and CDR2 FQNEAQ. The CDR3 has 17 residues. Written as DNA, the CDR3 is TGTGCCAGCAGCTTAACCGGGACAGGGGAATTTGGGGAGACCCAGTACTTC. Residues: CASSLTGTGEFGETQYF. The full variable domain, rest sourced from reference TRBV7-8 and TRBJ2-5, is GAGVSQSPRYKVAKRGQDVALRCDPISGHVSLFWYQQALGQGPEFLTYFQNEAQLDKSGLPSDRFFAERPEGSVSTLKIQRTQQEDSAVYLCASSLTGTGEFGETQYFGPGTRLLVL.

This clonotype was seen a single time. The rearrangement links TRBV20-1 to TRBJ2-7; D may correspond to TRBD1 or TRBD2 (5 bases each). The CDR3 sequence is 15 residues long. Germline V gene data show CDR1 as DFQATT and CDR2 as SNEGSKA (reference sequence). Trimming took 3 bases from V and 3 from J, leaving 18 bases between them. The CDR3 DNA follows: TGCAGTGCTAGGGGTTTTATGGGGACGAACTACGAGCAGTACGTC. Protein: CSARGFMGTNYEQYV.

Only a few counts were recorded for this clonotype. The J gene is TRBJ2-2, the V gene TRBV12-3 or TRBV12-4; D gene unclear. V shed 3 bases and J shed 6 bases, with 14 bases lying between them. This CDR3 contains 15 residues. This CDR3 reads CASSFGGPVAGELFF. DNA for the CDR3: TGTGCCAGCAGTTTCGGTGGGCCGGTCGCCGGGGAGCTGTTTTTT.

This clonotype was picked up many times. The V and J genes are TRBV12-3 or TRBV12-4 and TRBJ1-2, with D perhaps TRBD1 (5 bases). Trimming took 3 bases from V and 0 from J, leaving 8 bases between them. The CDR3 totals 14 residues. In DNA form, the CDR3 reads TGTGCCAGCAGTTTCTGGGGGTCTAACTATGGCTACACCTTC. Its protein is CASSFWGSNYGYTF.

There are a few counts of this clonotype. The chain combines TRBV7-6 with TRBJ2-3; 8 bases map to TRBD1. Germline assignment: CDR1 SGHVS and CDR2 FNYEAQ. This CDR3 comprises 18 residues. V dropped 1 base and J dropped 1; count of bases not matched to a gene: 10. The CDR3 DNA is TGTGCCAGCAGCTTAGTGGCACCGACAGGGGTGGGCACAGATACGCAGTATTTT. Its protein product is CASSLVAPTGVGTDTQYF.

The gene calls are TRBV10-1 and TRBJ2-5, with 9 bases identical to TRBD1. The CDR3 spans 17 residues. CDR1 and CDR2 (germline): WNHNN, SYGVQD (reference sequence). Losses at the gene ends were 5 bases for V and 0 bases for J; bases not matched to a gene: 10. In DNA form, the CDR3 reads TGCGCCAGCAGTAACAGGGGGCGATTGACGTACCAAGAGACCCAGTACTTC. It encodes CASSNRGRLTYQETQYF.

The CDR3 sequence is CASSIPGVYNEQFF. In nucleotides, the CDR3 is TGTGCCAGCAGTATTCCCGGTGTCTACAATGAGCAGTTCTTC. The chain uses TRBV27 and TRBJ2-1; D uncertain. V lost 5 bases to trimming and J lost 3 bases, with 11 bases between them. CDR1 MNHEY and CDR2 SMNVEV come from the germline V gene (reference sequence). There are 14 residues in the CDR3.

This clonotype was seen a handful of times. The chain uses TRBV12-3 or TRBV12-4 and TRBJ1-2; D possibly corresponds to TRBD1 (6 bases). Trimming removed 6 bases from V and 4 bases from J, with 15 bases in between. CDR3 size: 14 residues. The chain's CDR3 is CASSSNRDIYGYTF. CDR3 coding DNA: TGTGCCAGCAGCAGCAACCGGGACATCTATGGCTACACCTTC.

The chain couples TRBV20-1 to TRBJ2-1; 13 bases map to TRBD2. CDR3 size: 17 residues. Germline lookup yields CDR1 DFQATT and CDR2 SNEGSKA (reference sequence). V was clipped by 0 bases and J by 3 bases; unmatched bases: 5. As DNA, the CDR3 is TGCAGTGCTAGAGACGGGACTAGCGGGACGCACTACAATGAGCAGTTCTTC. Its protein is CSARDGTSGTHYNEQFF.

The V and J genes are TRBV7-9 and TRBJ2-5; either TRBD1 or TRBD2 may supply D (5 bases each). This CDR3 is 12 amino acids long. Between the trimmed V and J ends, which lost 5 bases and 5 bases, there was a span of 9 bases. CDR1 and CDR2 from the germline V gene are SEHNR and FQNEAQ (reference sequence). CDR3 amino acids: CASSLGTETQYF. Here the CDR3 DNA reads TGTGCCAGCAGCCTCGGGACGGAGACCCAGTACTTC.

This clonotype was picked up a small number of times. This sequence joins TRBV5-1 and TRBJ2-3, with D perhaps matching TRBD1 or TRBD2 (5 bases each). Between the trimmed V and J ends, which lost 4 bases and 5 bases, there was a span of 20 bases. Per germline, CDR1 SGHRS and CDR2 YFSETQ. The CDR3 has 16 amino acids. This CDR3 reads CASSPNRDDRGDTQYF. CDR3 in DNA: TGCGCCAGCAGCCCTAACCGGGACGACCGTGGAGATACGCAGTATTTT.

The rearrangement uses TRBV12-3 or TRBV12-4 and TRBJ1-4; TRBD1 matches 9 bases. The CDR3 sequence is 14 residues long. V was pared by 3 bases and J by 9 bases, with 5 bases of the junction left unmatched. The CDR3 reads CASSFRDRVKKLFF. In nucleotides, the CDR3 is TGTGCCAGCAGTTTCCGGGACAGGGTAAAAAAACTGTTTTTT.